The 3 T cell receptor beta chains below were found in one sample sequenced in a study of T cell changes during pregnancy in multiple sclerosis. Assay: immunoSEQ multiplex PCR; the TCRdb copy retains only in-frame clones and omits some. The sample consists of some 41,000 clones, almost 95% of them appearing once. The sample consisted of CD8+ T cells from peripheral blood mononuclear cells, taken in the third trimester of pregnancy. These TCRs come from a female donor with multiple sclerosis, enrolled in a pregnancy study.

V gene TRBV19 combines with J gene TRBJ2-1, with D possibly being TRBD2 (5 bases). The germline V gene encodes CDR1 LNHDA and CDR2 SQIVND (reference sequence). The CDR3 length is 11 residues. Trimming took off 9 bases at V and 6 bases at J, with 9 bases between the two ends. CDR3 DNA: TGTGCCAGCTTAAGCGGCAATGAGCAGTTCTTC. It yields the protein CASLSGNEQFF.

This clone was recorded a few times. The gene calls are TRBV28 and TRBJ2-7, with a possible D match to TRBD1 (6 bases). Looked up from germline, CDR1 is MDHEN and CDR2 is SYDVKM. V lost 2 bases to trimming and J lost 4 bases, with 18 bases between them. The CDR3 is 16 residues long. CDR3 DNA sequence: TGTGCCAGCAGTTTACCAGGGGCGGAAAGGGAGTACGAGCAGTACTTC. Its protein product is CASSLPGAEREYEQYF.

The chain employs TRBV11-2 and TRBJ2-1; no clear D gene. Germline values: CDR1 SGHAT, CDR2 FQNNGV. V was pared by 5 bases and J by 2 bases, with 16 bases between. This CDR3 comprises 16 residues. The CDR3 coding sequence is TGTGCCAGCAGCCCAAGACGGGTAAACACCTACAATGAGCAGTTCTTC. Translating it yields CASSPRRVNTYNEQFF.